The rows below give T cell receptor beta chains drawn from one sample of a study of response to subunit inactivated influenza vaccine. TCRdb re-called the RT-PCR reads through MiXCR, storing one row per CDR3 protein. Of around 790,000 distinct CDR3 sequences in the sample, 21% were seen once. Sequencing was performed on PBMCs from blood, taken more than 4 days after vaccination. The source is a man in his fifties or sixties who received an inactivated influenza vaccine. The CDR3 runs from the conserved cysteine through the conserved F or W. D genes are given only for firm matches. Clone size is shown for a subset of rows, as once, few, many or a class of expanded clone.

D gene: .
V gene: TRBV25-1
J gene: TRBJ2-7
clone size: few
CDR3 protein: CATEETGKSYEQYF
CDR3 DNA: TGTGCCACCGAAGAAACAGGGAAATCCTACGAGCAGTACTTC

D gene: .
V gene: TRBV4-3
J gene: TRBJ2-5
clone size: few
CDR3 protein: CASSQSRAGMETQYF
CDR3 DNA: TGCGCCAGCAGCCAATCCAGGGCAGGGATGGAGACCCAGTACTTC

D gene: .
V gene: TRBV27
J gene: TRBJ2-5
clone size: .
CDR3 protein: CASSPLSEPPRDNQETQYF
CDR3 DNA: TGTGCCAGCAGTCCCCTATCAGAGCCCCCGCGGGACAACCAAGAGACCCAGTACTTC

D gene: .
V gene: TRBV12-3/TRBV12-4
J gene: TRBJ2-1
clone size: .
CDR3 protein: CASSPAVDEQFF
CDR3 DNA: TGTGCCAGCAGTCCTGCCGTGGATGAGCAGTTCTTC

D gene: TRBD1
V gene: TRBV30
J gene: TRBJ2-4
clone size: .
CDR3 protein: CAWSWDRGGVKDIQYF
CDR3 DNA: TGTGCCTGGAGTTGGGACAGGGGAGGAGTGAAGGACATTCAGTACTTC

D gene: .
V gene: TRBV4-1
J gene: TRBJ1-1
clone size: .
CDR3 protein: CASSQALTAHTEAFF
CDR3 DNA: TGCGCCAGCAGCCAAGCACTTACAGCTCACACTGAAGCTTTCTTT

D gene: TRBD1
V gene: TRBV5-1
J gene: TRBJ2-2
clone size: few
CDR3 protein: CASREPGQATTGELFF
CDR3 DNA: TGCGCCAGCAGAGAACCGGGACAGGCAACCACCGGGGAGCTGTTTTTT

D gene: TRBD1
V gene: TRBV5-1
J gene: TRBJ2-5
clone size: many
CDR3 protein: CASSSGTAQETQYF
CDR3 DNA: TGTGCCAGCAGTTCCGGGACAGCACAAGAGACCCAGTACTTC

D gene: TRBD1
V gene: TRBV7-8
J gene: TRBJ1-6
clone size: few
CDR3 protein: CASSLNPGQGTSPLHF
CDR3 DNA: TGTGCCAGCAGCTTAAATCCGGGACAGGGAACTTCACCCCTCCACTTT

D gene: .
V gene: TRBV10-3
J gene: TRBJ1-5
clone size: .
CDR3 protein: CAISEGGSRQPQHF
CDR3 DNA: TGTGCCATCAGTGAAGGGGGGAGTCGTCAGCCCCAGCATTTT

D gene: .
V gene: TRBV3-1
J gene: TRBJ1-6
clone size: few
CDR3 protein: CASRPTGQVDSPLHF
CDR3 DNA: TGTGCCAGCAGGCCTACAGGGCAGGTGGATTCACCCCTCCACTTT

D gene: TRBD2
V gene: TRBV7-2
J gene: TRBJ2-5
clone size: .
CDR3 protein: CASSLLAGVYETQYF
CDR3 DNA: TGTGCCAGCAGCCTCTTAGCGGGAGTGTATGAGACCCAGTACTTC

D gene: TRBD2
V gene: TRBV5-1
J gene: TRBJ2-1
clone size: few
CDR3 protein: CASSMGLAGGLDEQFF
CDR3 DNA: TGCGCCAGCAGCATGGGACTAGCGGGAGGATTGGATGAGCAGTTCTTC

D gene: .
V gene: TRBV7-2
J gene: TRBJ2-1
clone size: .
CDR3 protein: CATNYPEQFF
CDR3 DNA: TGTGCCACCAACTACCCTGAGCAGTTCTTC

D gene: .
V gene: TRBV4-1
J gene: TRBJ1-6
clone size: .
CDR3 protein: CASSQDYGNSPLHF
CDR3 DNA: TGCGCCAGCAGCCAAGATTATGGAAATTCACCCCTCCACTTT